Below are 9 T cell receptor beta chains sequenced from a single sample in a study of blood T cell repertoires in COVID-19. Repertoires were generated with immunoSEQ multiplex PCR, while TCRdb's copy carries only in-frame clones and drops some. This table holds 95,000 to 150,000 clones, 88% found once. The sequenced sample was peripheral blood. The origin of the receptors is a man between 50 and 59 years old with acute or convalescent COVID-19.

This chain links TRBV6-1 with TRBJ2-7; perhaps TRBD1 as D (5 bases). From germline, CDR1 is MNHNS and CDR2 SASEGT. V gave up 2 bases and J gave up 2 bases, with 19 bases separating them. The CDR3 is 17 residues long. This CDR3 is CASSEYNWGGSAYEQYF. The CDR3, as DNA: TGTGCCAGCAGTGAATATAATTGGGGCGGTTCCGCCTACGAGCAGTACTTC.

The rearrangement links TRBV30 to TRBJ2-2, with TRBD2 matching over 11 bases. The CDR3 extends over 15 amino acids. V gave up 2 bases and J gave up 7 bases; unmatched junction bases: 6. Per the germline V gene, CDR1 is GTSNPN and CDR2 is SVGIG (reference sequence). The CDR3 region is CAWSSLAGGNGELFF. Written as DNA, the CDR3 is TGTGCCTGGAGTTCGCTAGCGGGAGGTAACGGGGAGCTGTTTTTT.

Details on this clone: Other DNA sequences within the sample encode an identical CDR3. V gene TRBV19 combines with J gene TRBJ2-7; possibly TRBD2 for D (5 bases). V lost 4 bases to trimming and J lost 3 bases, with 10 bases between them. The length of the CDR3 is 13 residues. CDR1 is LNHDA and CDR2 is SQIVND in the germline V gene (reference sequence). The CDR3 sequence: CASSTSGNYEQYF. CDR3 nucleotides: TGTGCCAGTAGTACTTCCGGGAACTACGAGCAGTACTTC.

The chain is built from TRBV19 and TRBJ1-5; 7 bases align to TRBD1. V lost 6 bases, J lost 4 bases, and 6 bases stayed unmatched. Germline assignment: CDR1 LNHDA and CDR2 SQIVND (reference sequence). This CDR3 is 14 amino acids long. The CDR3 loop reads CASRGSTGNQPQHF. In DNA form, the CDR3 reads TGTGCCAGTAGAGGGTCGACAGGGAATCAGCCCCAGCATTTT.

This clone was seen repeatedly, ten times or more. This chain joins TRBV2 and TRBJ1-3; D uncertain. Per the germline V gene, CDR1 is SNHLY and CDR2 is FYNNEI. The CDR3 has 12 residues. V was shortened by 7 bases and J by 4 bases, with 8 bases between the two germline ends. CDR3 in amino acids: CASMEEGNTIYF. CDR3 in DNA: TGTGCCAGCATGGAGGAAGGAAACACCATATATTTT.

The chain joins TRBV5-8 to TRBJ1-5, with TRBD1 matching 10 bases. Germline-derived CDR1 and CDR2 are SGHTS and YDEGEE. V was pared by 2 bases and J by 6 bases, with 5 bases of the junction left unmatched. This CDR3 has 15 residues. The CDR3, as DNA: TGTGCCAGCAGCTTAGCCGGGACAGGGGTTCAGCCCCAGCATTTT. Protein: CASSLAGTGVQPQHF. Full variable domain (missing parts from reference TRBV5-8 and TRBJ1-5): EAGVTQSPTHLIKTRGQQATLRCSPISGHTSVYWYQQALGLGLQFLLWYDEGEERNRGNFPPRFSGRQFPNYSSELNVNALELEDSALYLCASSLAGTGVQPQHFGDGTRLSIL.

CDR3 nucleotide sequence: TGTGCCAGCAGTCGGGACAGGGGACCCTACGAGCAGTACTTC. Its protein is CASSRDRGPYEQYF. The chain carries TRBV27 and TRBJ2-7; 10 positions agree with TRBD1. Germline assignment: CDR1 MNHEY and CDR2 SMNVEV (reference sequence). J lost 2 bases, V lost 5 bases, and 3 bases had no gene match. The CDR3 has 14 residues.

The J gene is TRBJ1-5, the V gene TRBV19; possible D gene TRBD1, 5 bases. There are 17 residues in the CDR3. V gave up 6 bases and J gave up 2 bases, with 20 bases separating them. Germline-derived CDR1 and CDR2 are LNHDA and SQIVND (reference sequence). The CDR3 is CASRLVQGTSGNQPQHF. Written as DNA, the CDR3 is TGTGCCAGTAGGTTGGTTCAGGGAACGTCCGGCAATCAGCCCCAGCATTTT. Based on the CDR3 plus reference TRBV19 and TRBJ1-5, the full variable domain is DGGITQSPKYLFRKEGQNVTLSCEQNLNHDAMYWYRQDPGQGLRLIYYSQIVNDFQKGDIAEGYSVSREKKESFPLTVTSAQKNPTAFYLCASRLVQGTSGNQPQHFGDGTRLSIL.

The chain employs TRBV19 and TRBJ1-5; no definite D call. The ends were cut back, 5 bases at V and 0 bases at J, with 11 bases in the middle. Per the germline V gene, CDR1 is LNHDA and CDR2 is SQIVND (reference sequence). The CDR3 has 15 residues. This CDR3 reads CASSPQAYSNQPQHF. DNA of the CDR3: TGTGCCAGTAGTCCCCAGGCCTATAGCAATCAGCCCCAGCATTTT.